The 8 T cell receptor beta chains below come from one sample, sequenced in a study of T cell responses to AZD1222 COVID-19 vaccine. Libraries were prepared by immunoSEQ multiplex PCR; TCRdb keeps only in-frame clonotypes and omits some of them. The sample includes around 76,000 clones, around 84% seen only once; the top ten take about 13%. This specimen was peripheral blood, taken on day 0 of AZD1222 vaccination. The receptors originated from an adult in good health.

This clone has more than one count but fewer than ten. The chain couples TRBV29-1 to TRBJ2-7, with D perhaps TRBD2 (6 bases). Germline V gene lookup returns CDR1 SQVTM and CDR2 ANQGSEA. The CDR3 covers 13 residues. The V and J ends lost 6 bases and 0 bases respectively, with 12 bases between them. CDR3 protein: CSVRESYSYEQYF. CDR3 DNA sequence: TGCAGCGTCCGGGAGTCATACTCCTACGAGCAGTACTTC.

The V call is TRBV7-3, the J call TRBJ2-1; D possibly corresponds to TRBD2 (5 bases). Looked up from germline, CDR1 is SGHTA and CDR2 is FQGTGA. This CDR3 contains 12 residues. Trimming removed 5 bases from V and 7 bases from J, with 9 bases in between. The DNA for the CDR3 is TGTGCCAGCAGCCCGACGGGGAATGAGCAGTTCTTC. Encoded protein: CASSPTGNEQFF.

The chain joins TRBV7-2 to TRBJ1-6; D not certain. Trimming pared 4 bases from V and 3 bases from J, leaving 10 bases between. Germline assignment: CDR1 SGHTA and CDR2 FQGNSA. This CDR3 is built from 15 residues. As DNA, the CDR3 is TGTGCCAGCAGCTACAGAGCCATCTATAATTCACCCCTCCACTTT. It codes for CASSYRAIYNSPLHF.

For the CDR3, the DNA is TGTGCTAGTGGTGAAACCGGGACCGCCGTGGGGGGCTACACCTTC. This gives the protein CASGETGTAVGGYTF. The chain employs TRBV12-5 and TRBJ1-2; possibly TRBD1 for D (5 bases). Deletions cut 5 bases from V and 8 bases from J, with 21 bases between. The CDR3 covers 15 residues. CDR1 LGHNT and CDR2 FRNRAP come from the germline V gene.

This chain joins TRBV2 and TRBJ1-6; D unclear. Trimming left V 1 base short and J 3 bases short, with 7 bases between. The germline V gene encodes CDR1 SNHLY and CDR2 FYNNEI. CDR3 length: 15 residues. CDR3: CASSEGPDYNSPLHF. Written as DNA, the CDR3 is TGTGCCAGCAGTGAAGGCCCAGACTATAATTCACCCCTCCACTTT.

The chain is built from TRBV28 and TRBJ1-1; perhaps TRBD1 as D (6 bases). V gave up 7 bases and J gave up 4 bases, with 16 bases separating them. CDR3 length: 14 residues. Germline V gene data show CDR1 as MDHEN and CDR2 as SYDVKM. The CDR3 loop reads CASNEPGGATEAFF. The CDR3 bases are TGTGCCAGCAATGAACCCGGGGGGGCCACTGAAGCTTTCTTT.

This chain uses TRBV3-1 (or the pseudogene TRBV3-2) with TRBJ1-5, with 12 bases identical to TRBD1. Per the germline V gene, CDR1 is LGHDT and CDR2 is YNNKEL (reference sequence). J gave up 7 bases and V 3 bases, and 10 bases lay outside the gene matches. This CDR3 has 17 residues. CDR3 sequence (DNA): TGTGCCAGCAGCCATTCGGGACAGGGGGCTGTGGTCCAGCCCCAGCATTTT. Protein sequence: CASSHSGQGAVVQPQHF.

The sample holds one count of this clone. This sequence joins TRBV25-1 and TRBJ1-2, with D unresolved. The CDR3 has 10 amino acids. The germline gives CDR1 MGHDK, CDR2 SYGVNS. The V gene lost 10 bases and the J gene lost 7 bases, with 10 bases spanning the gap. CDR3 DNA: TGTGCCACCCTGGCGGGTGGCTACACCTTC. Translated: CATLAGGYTF.